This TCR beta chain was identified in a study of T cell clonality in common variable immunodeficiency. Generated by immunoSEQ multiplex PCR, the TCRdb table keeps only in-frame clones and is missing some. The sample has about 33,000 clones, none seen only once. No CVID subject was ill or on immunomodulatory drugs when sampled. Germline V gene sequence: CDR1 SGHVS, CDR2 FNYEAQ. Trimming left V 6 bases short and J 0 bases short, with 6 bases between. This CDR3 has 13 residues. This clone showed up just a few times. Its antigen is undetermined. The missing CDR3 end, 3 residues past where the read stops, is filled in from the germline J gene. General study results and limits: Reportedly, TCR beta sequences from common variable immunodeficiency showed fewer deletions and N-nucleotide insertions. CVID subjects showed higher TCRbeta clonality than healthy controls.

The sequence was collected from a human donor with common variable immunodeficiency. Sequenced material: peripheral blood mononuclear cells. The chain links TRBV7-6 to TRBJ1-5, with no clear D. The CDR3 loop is CASSGHSNQPQHF. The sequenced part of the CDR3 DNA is TGTGCCAGCAGTGGGCATAGCAATCAGCCC.